This T cell receptor beta chain was observed in a study of blood T cell repertoires in COVID-19. Study overall: Collection of acute and convalescent COVID-19 samples took place in the United States, Italy and Spain. T cells, B-cell-depleted T cells, or PBMCs supplied cDNA or gDNA.

The germline V gene has CDR1 MDHEN and CDR2 SYDVKM. V shed 8 bases and J shed 8 bases, with 21 bases lying between them. The CDR3 sequence is 14 residues long. How the authors handled the data: Nucleated cell counts were estimated from reference gene primer amplification. Using immunoSEQ multiplex PCR, the repertoire was profiled, and TCRdb retains in-frame clones only, with some absent. V, J and clone size reflect that table, while D and trimming were determined from the DNA. The sample contains 75,000 to 100,000 clones, around 87% of which appear only once. This clonotype was obtained from a human donor in a cohort sampled during active COVID-19. Sequenced input: peripheral blood. The chain carries TRBV28 and TRBJ1-2; no reliable D call. The CDR3 sequence: CASREIHGGEGYTF. The DNA of the CDR3 is TGTGCCAGCCGGGAAATTCACGGTGGTGAGGGCTACACCTTC.